These 10 T cell receptor beta chains share one sample of origin, sequenced in a study of T cells in women clearing cervical HPV infection (dated by TCRdb to about 2018). Library preparation used the immunoSEQ multiplex PCR assay. In its TCRdb copy, this immuneACCESS table keeps in-frame sequences only and misses some clones. Where compared with another copy, unresolved V genes explain less than half of these, and the others have no known cause. This specimen's table enumerates fewer than 30,000 clones. Roughly 15% of the sample rests with the top ten. Sequencing was performed on blood buffy coat. Source of these receptors: a woman between 18 and 70 years old with a cervical HPV16 infection that either progressed to CIN3+ or cleared (not recorded which).

As to this clone: The CDR3 end falls 3 residues outside the read, so it is completed with the germline J gene. The chain combines TRBV7-9 with TRBJ2-2; TRBD2 might be the D (6 bases). CDR1 SEHNR and CDR2 FQNEAQ come from the germline V gene (reference sequence). This CDR3 spans 15 amino acids. V shed 5 bases and J shed 1 base, with 11 bases lying between them. CDR3 DNA, as far as it was read: TGTGCCAGCAGCCGCAGCGGGTTGAACACCGGGGAG. It encodes CASSRSGLNTGE. The entire CDR3 reads CASSRSGLNTGELFF. The entire variable domain, with the rest obtained from reference TRBV7-9 and TRBJ2-2, is as follows: DTGVSQNPRHKITKRGQNVTFRCDPISEHNRLYWYRQTLGQGPEFLTYFQNEAQLEKSRLLSDRFSAERPKGSFSTLEIQRTEQGDSAMYLCASSRSGLNTGELFFGEGSRLTVL.

On this clone: From the germline J gene comes the end of the CDR3, since the read stops 3 residues before it. V and J are TRBV20-1 and TRBJ2-5, with D possibly TRBD2 on 6 matching bases. Germline assignment: CDR1 DFQATT and CDR2 SNEGSKA (reference sequence). CDR3 length: 13 residues. Trimming stripped 3 bases from V and 5 bases from J, with 13 bases between. The chain's CDR3 is CSASAGSEETQYF. The DNA read from the CDR3 is TGCAGTGCTAGTGCGGGGTCGGAGGAGACC.

Concerning this clone itself: The observed sequence ends 3 residues before the CDR3 terminus, with the missing tail filled in from the germline J gene. This chain uses TRBV2 with TRBJ2-2; 7 bases map to TRBD2. The CDR3 has 14 residues. J lost 5 bases, V lost 9 bases, and 9 bases had no gene match. Germline V lookup: CDR1 SNHLY, CDR2 FYNNEI. This CDR3 reads CASSSGTTTGELFF. The sequenced part of the CDR3 DNA is TGTGCCAGTTCCTCCGGGACTACTACCGGGGAG.

About this clone itself: The read falls 3 residues short of the CDR3 end, and the missing part is taken from the germline J gene. The chain uses TRBV5-4 and TRBJ2-2; D tentatively reads TRBD1 or TRBD2 (5 bases each). The germline gives CDR1 SGHNT, CDR2 YYREEE (reference sequence). The CDR3 spans 14 residues. The part of the CDR3 DNA that was read is TGTGCCAGCAGCTTGGAGGGGAGAAATGAAAAG. It specifies CASSLEGRNEK. The full CDR3 protein is CASSLEGRNEKLFF. Based on the CDR3 plus reference TRBV5-4 and TRBJ2-2, the full variable domain is ETGVTQSPTHLIKTRGQQVTLRCSSQSGHNTVSWYQQALGQGPQFIFQYYREEENGRGNFPPRFSGLQFPNYSSELNVNALELDDSALYLCASSLEGRNEKLFFGEGSRLTVL.

Note on this clone: The read terminates 3 residues before the CDR3 end, so the remaining end is supplied by the germline J gene. The chain combines TRBV23-1 with TRBJ1-5, with 8 positions matching TRBD1. TRBV23-1 is placed among ORFs of uncertain function. This CDR3 comprises 19 residues. V shed 2 bases and J 2 bases; nucleotides not matched to a gene: 14. The DNA read from the CDR3 is TGCGCCAGCAGTCAAAGGCAGGGGGCCACGTTGAGGGGCAATCAGCCC. Protein sequence: CASSQRQGATLRGNQP. The full CDR3 sequence reads CASSQRQGATLRGNQPQHF.

Regarding this clone: The CDR3 end is not reached by the read, which stops 3 residues before it; the germline J gene fills it in. The V call is TRBV18, the J call TRBJ2-1, with D maybe TRBD2 (6 bases). The CDR3 consists of 17 residues. Looked up from germline, CDR1 is KGHSH and CDR2 is LQKENI. The V gene lost 0 bases and the J gene lost 3 bases, with 15 bases spanning the gap. The CDR3 loop is CASSPPRAPGGYNEQFF. The part of the CDR3 DNA that was read is TGTGCCAGCTCACCACCGAGGGCCCCCGGGGGCTACAATGAG.

About this clone: The missing CDR3 end, 3 residues past where the read stops, is filled in from the germline J gene. V gene TRBV29-1 combines with J gene TRBJ2-6; 7 nucleotides match TRBD1. This CDR3 contains 14 residues. The V gene's germline CDR1 is SQVTM and CDR2 ANQGSEA. Trimming took 5 bases from V and 2 from J; bases not matched to a gene: 3. The sequenced CDR3 bases are TGCAGCGTTACAGGGGCTGCTGGGGCCAACGTC. This translates into CSVTGAAGANV. The CDR3 in full is CSVTGAAGANVLTF.

Comment on this clone: The DNA ends 3 residues before the CDR3 does, and the rest of the CDR3 is filled in from the germline J gene. The V gene is TRBV7-3, the J gene TRBJ1-1; no definite D call. Germline assignment: CDR1 SGHTA and CDR2 FQGTGA. The CDR3 length is 14 residues. The CDR3 protein is CATAEGQAWREAFF. The part of the CDR3 DNA that was read is TGTGCCACAGCCGAAGGGCAGGCCTGGAGAGAA.

Comments on this clone: From the germline J gene comes the end of the CDR3, since the read stops 3 residues before it. Additional DNA sequences in this sample encode the identical CDR3. This chain links TRBV19 with TRBJ1-3; D is possibly TRBD1 (6 bases). This CDR3 contains 12 residues. Germline CDR1 reads LNHDA; CDR2 reads SQIVND (reference sequence). The chain's CDR3 is CASSFSDSPIYF. Incomplete CDR3 DNA: TGTGCCAGTAGTTTCTCGGACAGTCCA.

CDR3 residues: CSASGLAGGLNEQYF. Partial CDR3 DNA: TGCAGTGCTTCGGGACTAGCGGGAGGGCTTAACGAG. The rearrangement uses TRBV20-1 and TRBJ2-7; 16 bases agree with TRBD2. The read halts 3 residues ahead of the CDR3 end, with the missing end drawn from the germline J gene. This CDR3 has 15 residues. CDR1 is DFQATT and CDR2 is SNEGSKA in the germline V gene (reference sequence). Trimming cost V 5 bases and J 5 bases; bases outside gene matches: 6.